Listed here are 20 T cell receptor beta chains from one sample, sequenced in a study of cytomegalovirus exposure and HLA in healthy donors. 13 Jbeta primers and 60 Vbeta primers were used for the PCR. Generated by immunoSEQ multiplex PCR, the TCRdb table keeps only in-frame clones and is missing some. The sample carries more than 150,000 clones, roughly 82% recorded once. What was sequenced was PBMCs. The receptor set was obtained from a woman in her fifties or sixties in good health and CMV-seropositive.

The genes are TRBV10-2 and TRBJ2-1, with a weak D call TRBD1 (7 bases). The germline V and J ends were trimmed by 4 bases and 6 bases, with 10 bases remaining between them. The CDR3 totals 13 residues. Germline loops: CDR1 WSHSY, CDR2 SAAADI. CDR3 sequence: CASSGQGGNEQFF. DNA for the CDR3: TGCGCCAGCAGTGGACAGGGAGGCAATGAGCAGTTCTTC.

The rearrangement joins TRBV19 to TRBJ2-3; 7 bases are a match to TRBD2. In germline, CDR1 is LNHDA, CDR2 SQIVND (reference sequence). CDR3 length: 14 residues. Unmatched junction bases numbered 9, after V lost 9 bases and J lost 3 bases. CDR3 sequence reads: CASNGRGGTDTQYF. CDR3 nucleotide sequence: TGTGCCAGCAACGGGCGGGGAGGGACAGATACGCAGTATTTT.

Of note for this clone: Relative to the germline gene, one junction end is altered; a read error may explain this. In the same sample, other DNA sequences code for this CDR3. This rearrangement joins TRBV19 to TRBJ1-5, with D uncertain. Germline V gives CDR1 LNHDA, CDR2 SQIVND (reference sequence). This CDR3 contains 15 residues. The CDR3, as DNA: TGTGCCAGTAGTATTGTCTTGACACTTGATCAGCCTCAGCATTTT. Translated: CASSIVLTLDQPQHF.

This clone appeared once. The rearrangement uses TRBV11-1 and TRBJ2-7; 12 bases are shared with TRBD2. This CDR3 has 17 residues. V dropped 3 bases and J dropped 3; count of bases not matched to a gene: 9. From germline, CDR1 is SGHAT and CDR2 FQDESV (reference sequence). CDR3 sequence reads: CASSLASPGLAGYEQYF. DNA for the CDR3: TGTGCCAGCAGCTTGGCTTCTCCGGGACTAGCGGGCTACGAGCAGTACTTC.

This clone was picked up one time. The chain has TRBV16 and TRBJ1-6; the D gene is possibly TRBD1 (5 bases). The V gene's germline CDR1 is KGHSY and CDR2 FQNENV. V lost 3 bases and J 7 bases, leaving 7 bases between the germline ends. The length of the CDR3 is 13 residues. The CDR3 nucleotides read TGTGCCAGCAGCCAGAGACAGAATTCACCCCTCCACTTT. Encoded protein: CASSQRQNSPLHF.

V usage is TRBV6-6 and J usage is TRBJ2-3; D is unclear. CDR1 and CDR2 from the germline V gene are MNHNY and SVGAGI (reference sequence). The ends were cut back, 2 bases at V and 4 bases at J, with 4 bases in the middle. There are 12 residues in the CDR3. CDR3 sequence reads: CASSYRADTQYF. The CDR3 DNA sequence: TGTGCCAGCAGTTACAGAGCAGATACGCAGTATTTT.

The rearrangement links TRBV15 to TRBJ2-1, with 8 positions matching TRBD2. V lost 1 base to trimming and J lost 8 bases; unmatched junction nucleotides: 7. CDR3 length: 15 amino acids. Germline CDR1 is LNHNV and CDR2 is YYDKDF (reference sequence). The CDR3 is CATSRGTGGQDEQFF. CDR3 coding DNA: TGTGCCACCAGCAGAGGGACGGGGGGGCAAGATGAGCAGTTCTTC.

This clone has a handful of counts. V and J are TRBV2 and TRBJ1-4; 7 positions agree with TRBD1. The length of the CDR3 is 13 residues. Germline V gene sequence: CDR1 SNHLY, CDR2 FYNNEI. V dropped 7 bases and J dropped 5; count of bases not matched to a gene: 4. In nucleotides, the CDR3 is TGTGCCAGCAACTGGGACAGCAATGAAAAACTGTTTTTT. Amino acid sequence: CASNWDSNEKLFF.

The CDR3 reads CASSVAGSYEQYF. The CDR3 nucleotides read TGTGCCAGCAGCGTAGCAGGGTCCTACGAGCAGTACTTC. The chain recombines TRBV9 with TRBJ2-7; possible D gene TRBD1, 5 bases. The CDR3 is 13 amino acids. Germline V CDR1 and CDR2: SGDLS, YYNGEE. V lost 0 bases and J lost 1, with 5 bases in between.

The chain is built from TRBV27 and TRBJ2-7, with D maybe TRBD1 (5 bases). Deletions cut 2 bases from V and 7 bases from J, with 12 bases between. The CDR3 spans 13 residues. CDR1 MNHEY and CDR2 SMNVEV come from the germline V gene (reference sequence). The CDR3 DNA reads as TGTGCCAGCAGTTTAAGGTGGGCAGGGGAGCAGTACTTC. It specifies CASSLRWAGEQYF.

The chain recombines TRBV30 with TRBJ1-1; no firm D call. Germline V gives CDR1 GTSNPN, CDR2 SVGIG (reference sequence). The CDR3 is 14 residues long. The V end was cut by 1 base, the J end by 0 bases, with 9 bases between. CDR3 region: CAWSGGFMNTEAFF. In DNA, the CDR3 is TGTGCCTGGAGTGGAGGATTTATGAACACTGAAGCTTTCTTT.

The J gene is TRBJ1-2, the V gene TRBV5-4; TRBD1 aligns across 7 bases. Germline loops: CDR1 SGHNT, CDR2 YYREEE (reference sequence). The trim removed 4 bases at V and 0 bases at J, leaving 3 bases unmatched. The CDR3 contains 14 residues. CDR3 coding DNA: TGTGCCAGCAGCCCGGGGACAGCTAACTATGGCTACACCTTC. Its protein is CASSPGTANYGYTF. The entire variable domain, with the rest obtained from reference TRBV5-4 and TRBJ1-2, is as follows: ETGVTQSPTHLIKTRGQQVTLRCSSQSGHNTVSWYQQALGQGPQFIFQYYREEENGRGNFPPRFSGLQFPNYSSELNVNALELDDSALYLCASSPGTANYGYTFGSGTRLTVV.

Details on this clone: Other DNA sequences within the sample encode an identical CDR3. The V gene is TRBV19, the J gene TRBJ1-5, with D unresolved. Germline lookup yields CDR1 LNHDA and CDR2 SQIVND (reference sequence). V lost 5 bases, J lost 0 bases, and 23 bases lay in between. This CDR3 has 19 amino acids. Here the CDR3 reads CASSLGPVGITVSNQPQHF. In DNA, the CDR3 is TGTGCCAGTAGTCTAGGCCCCGTCGGAATTACAGTTAGCAATCAGCCCCAGCATTTT.

The CDR3 bases are TGTGCCAGCAGCCAAGATCCCGCGGGGGGGCTGGGGGGGACCCAGTACTTC. Its protein product is CASSQDPAGGLGGTQYF. V and J are TRBV4-2 and TRBJ2-5, with 9 nucleotides matching TRBD2. Germline assignment: CDR1 LGHNA and CDR2 YNFKEQ. The CDR3 is 17 amino acids. With 0 bases clipped from V and 7 bases from J, the junction kept 12 bases outside the gene matches.

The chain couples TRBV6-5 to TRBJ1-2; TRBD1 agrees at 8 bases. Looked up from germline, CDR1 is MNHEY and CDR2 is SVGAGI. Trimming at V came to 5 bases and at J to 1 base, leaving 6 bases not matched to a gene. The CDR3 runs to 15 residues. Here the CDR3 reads CASSNPDRDNYGYTF. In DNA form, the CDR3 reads TGTGCCAGCAGTAACCCGGACAGGGATAACTATGGCTACACCTTC.

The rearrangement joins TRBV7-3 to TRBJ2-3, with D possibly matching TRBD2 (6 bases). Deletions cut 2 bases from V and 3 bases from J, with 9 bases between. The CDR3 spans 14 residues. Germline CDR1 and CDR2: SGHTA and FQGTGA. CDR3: CASSLLGGTDTQYF. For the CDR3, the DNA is TGTGCCAGCAGCTTACTGGGGGGAACAGATACGCAGTATTTT.

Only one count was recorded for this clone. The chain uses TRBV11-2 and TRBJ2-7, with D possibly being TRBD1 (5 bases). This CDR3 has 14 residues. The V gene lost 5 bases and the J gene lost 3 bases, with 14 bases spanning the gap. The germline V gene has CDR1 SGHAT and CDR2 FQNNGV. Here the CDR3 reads CASSQETDRYEQYF. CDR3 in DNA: TGTGCCAGCAGCCAAGAGACAGACCGCTACGAGCAGTACTTC.

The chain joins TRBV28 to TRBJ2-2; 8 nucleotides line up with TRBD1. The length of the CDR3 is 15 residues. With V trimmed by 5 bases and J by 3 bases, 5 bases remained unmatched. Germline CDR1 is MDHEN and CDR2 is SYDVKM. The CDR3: CASSAGTGYTGELFF. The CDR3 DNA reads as TGTGCCAGCAGTGCCGGGACAGGCTACACCGGGGAGCTGTTTTTT.

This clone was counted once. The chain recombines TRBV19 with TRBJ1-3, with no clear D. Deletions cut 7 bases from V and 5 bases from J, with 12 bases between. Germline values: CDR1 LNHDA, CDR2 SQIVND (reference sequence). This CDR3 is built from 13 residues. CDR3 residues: CASTGGGRNTIYF. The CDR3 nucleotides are TGTGCCAGTACCGGAGGTGGAAGAAACACCATATATTTT.

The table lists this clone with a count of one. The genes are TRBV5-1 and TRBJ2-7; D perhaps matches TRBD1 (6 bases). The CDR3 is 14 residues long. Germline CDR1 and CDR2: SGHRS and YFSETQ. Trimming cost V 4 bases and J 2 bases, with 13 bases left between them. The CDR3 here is CASSPDSGAYEQYF. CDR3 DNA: TGCGCCAGCAGCCCGGACAGTGGGGCCTACGAGCAGTACTTC.